The 4 T cell receptor beta chains reported below all come from one sample, sequenced in a study of blood T cell repertoires in COVID-19. Assay: immunoSEQ multiplex PCR; the TCRdb copy retains only in-frame clones and omits some. This sample has around 140,000 clones, with 84% found just once. Sample: PBMCs or T cells enriched from blood (not recorded which). The receptor set was obtained from a man in his forties or fifties in a cohort exposed to, infected with or recovered from COVID-19 (not recorded which).

This sequence joins TRBV15 and TRBJ2-3; 9 bases are a match to TRBD2. The CDR3 runs to 16 residues. Germline values: CDR1 LNHNV, CDR2 YYDKDF (reference sequence). V trimming: 0 bases; J trimming: 5 bases; junction bases outside the gene matches: 6. The CDR3 DNA is TGTGCCACCAGCAGAGAGCTAGCGGGAAATGTAGATACGCAGTATTTT. Protein product: CATSRELAGNVDTQYF.

The gene calls are TRBV10-3 and TRBJ1-2; D is undetermined. Trimming removed 6 bases at V and 2 bases at J, with 13 bases between. CDR3 length: 14 amino acids. Germline V lookup: CDR1 ENHRY, CDR2 SYGVKD. This CDR3 reads CAISLGSQNYGYTF. In DNA, the CDR3 is TGTGCCATCAGCCTTGGGAGCCAGAACTATGGCTACACCTTC.

The chain recombines TRBV9 with TRBJ2-1; 11 bases match TRBD2. V was pared by 4 bases and J by 5 bases, with 5 bases of the junction left unmatched. Germline loops: CDR1 SGDLS, CDR2 YYNGEE. The CDR3 loop spans 15 amino acids. This CDR3 is CASSPVAGGDNEQFF. The CDR3 DNA reads TGTGCCAGCAGCCCGGTAGCGGGAGGGGACAATGAGCAGTTCTTC.

CDR3 in DNA: TGCAGCGGGAACCGGGACACCCTAGGGAAGCAGTTCTTC. Its translation: CSGNRDTLGKQFF. V and J are TRBV29-1 and TRBJ2-1; TRBD1 might be the D (6 bases). V was shortened by 7 bases and J by 11 bases, with 21 bases between the two germline ends. Germline CDR1 and CDR2: SQVTM and ANQGSEA. This CDR3 has 13 amino acids.